This TCR beta chain was observed in a study of shared clonotypes between healthy human individuals. The CDR3 runs to 15 residues. CDR1 and CDR2 (germline): SGHTA, FQGNSA. Between the trimmed V and J ends, which lost 6 bases and 2 bases, there was a span of 14 bases. Produced via immunoSEQ multiplex PCR; TCRdb's table is partial and in-frame only. The data contain about 320,000 clones, roughly 91% of them seen just once; the ten biggest clones take up 15% to 20%. The genes are TRBV7-2 and TRBJ1-5; D gene ambiguous. Input material: memory CD8+ T cells sorted from blood. Regarding subset: CD45RO+ cells pooled with CCR7-negative TemRA cells. The clonotype originates from a man between 18 and 29 years old in good health. DNA of the CDR3: TGTGCCAGCAGTCAAAATATCGGTCGCAATCAGCCCCAGCATTTT. Its protein product is CASSQNIGRNQPQHF. Based on the CDR3 plus reference TRBV7-2 and TRBJ1-5, the full variable domain is GAGVSQSPSNKVTEKGKDVELRCDPISGHTALYWYRQSLGQGLEFLIYFQGNSAPDKSGLPSDRFSAERTGGSVSTLTIQRTQQEDSAVYLCASSQNIGRNQPQHFGDGTRLSIL.